Listed below are T cell receptor beta chains from one sample, sequenced in a study of T cell clones after liver transplantation. The table came from immunoSEQ multiplex PCR; TCRdb's copy has only in-frame clones and leaves some out. This sample has tens of thousands of clones, with 70% to 90% found just once. The sequenced sample was CD8+ T cells from blood, obtained 12 months after liver transplant. The receptor source for this set is a human patient who received a liver transplant. Some T cells may arise from the graft donor. Both conserved end residues are part of each CDR3. The order of the fields is D gene, J gene, clone size, V gene, CDR3 protein, CDR3 DNA. A D gene is named only where the DNA matches it firmly. Size values are once, few and many counts, or a class for expanded clones, and some rows have none.

D gene: TRBD2
J gene: TRBJ2-7
clone size: NA
V gene: TRBV2
CDR3 protein: CATQPLAGGPSYEQYF
CDR3 DNA: TGTGCCACCCAGCCCCTAGCGGGGGGCCCCTCCTACGAGCAGTACTTC

D gene: TRBD2
J gene: TRBJ2-1
clone size: NA
V gene: TRBV11-2
CDR3 protein: CASSLGLASYNEQFF
CDR3 DNA: TGTGCCAGCAGCCTCGGACTAGCTAGCTACAATGAGCAGTTCTTC

D gene: NA
J gene: TRBJ2-1
clone size: NA
V gene: TRBV2
CDR3 protein: CASSDRPTSNEQFF
CDR3 DNA: TGTGCCAGCAGTGACAGGCCTACTTCAAATGAGCAGTTCTTC

D gene: NA
J gene: TRBJ1-1
clone size: NA
V gene: TRBV19
CDR3 protein: CASSPQKNTEAFF
CDR3 DNA: TGTGCCAGTAGCCCCCAAAAGAACACTGAAGCTTTCTTT

D gene: TRBD2
J gene: TRBJ2-1
clone size: few
V gene: TRBV28
CDR3 protein: CASSSSTSGGYNEQFF
CDR3 DNA: TGTGCCAGCAGTTCCTCGACTAGCGGGGGATACAATGAGCAGTTCTTC

D gene: NA
J gene: TRBJ1-1
clone size: NA
V gene: TRBV19
CDR3 protein: CASSIEPGLNTEAFF
CDR3 DNA: TGTGCCAGTAGTATAGAACCGGGATTGAACACTGAAGCTTTCTTT

D gene: TRBD2
J gene: TRBJ2-1
clone size: NA
V gene: TRBV18
CDR3 protein: CASSPSGTSGDNEQFF
CDR3 DNA: TGTGCCAGCTCACCTTCCGGGACTAGCGGAGACAATGAGCAGTTCTTC

D gene: NA
J gene: TRBJ1-5
clone size: NA
V gene: TRBV7-2
CDR3 protein: CASSLATQISNQPQHF
CDR3 DNA: TGTGCCAGCAGCTTAGCCACACAGATTAGCAATCAGCCCCAGCATTTT

D gene: TRBD2
J gene: TRBJ2-7
clone size: NA
V gene: TRBV4-3
CDR3 protein: CASSQDWGGSYEQYF
CDR3 DNA: TGCGCCAGCAGCCAAGATTGGGGGGGGTCGTACGAGCAGTACTTC

D gene: TRBD1
J gene: TRBJ2-2
clone size: NA
V gene: TRBV5-6
CDR3 protein: CASSWDRGLTGELFF
CDR3 DNA: TGTGCCAGCAGTTGGGACAGGGGGCTGACCGGGGAGCTGTTTTTT

D gene: NA
J gene: TRBJ1-1
clone size: NA
V gene: TRBV5-4
CDR3 protein: CASSLSPGTLSPAFF
CDR3 DNA: TGTGCCAGCAGCTTGTCCCCGGGGACCCTTTCTCCCGCTTTCTTT

D gene: NA
J gene: TRBJ2-1
clone size: once
V gene: TRBV7-2
CDR3 protein: CASSALGAEQFF
CDR3 DNA: TGTGCCAGCAGCGCCCTGGGAGCTGAGCAGTTCTTC

D gene: TRBD1
J gene: TRBJ2-5
clone size: NA
V gene: TRBV7-9
CDR3 protein: CASSGDRKETQYF
CDR3 DNA: TGTGCCAGCAGCGGGGACAGGAAAGAGACCCAGTACTTC

D gene: NA
J gene: TRBJ1-2
clone size: once
V gene: TRBV7-2
CDR3 protein: CASSAPRARGDYGYTF
CDR3 DNA: TGTGCCAGCAGCGCCCCCCGGGCGAGGGGGGACTATGGCTACACCTTC

D gene: TRBD1
J gene: TRBJ1-1
clone size: NA
V gene: TRBV5-8
CDR3 protein: CASRRDRGNTEAFF
CDR3 DNA: TGTGCCAGCAGACGCGACAGGGGGAACACTGAAGCTTTCTTT

D gene: NA
J gene: TRBJ1-2
clone size: few
V gene: TRBV2
CDR3 protein: CASSGASLNYGYTF
CDR3 DNA: TGTGCCAGCAGCGGGGCCTCCCTTAACTATGGCTACACCTTC

D gene: TRBD2
J gene: TRBJ2-7
clone size: NA
V gene: TRBV27
CDR3 protein: CASGLAGGRNEQYF
CDR3 DNA: TGTGCCAGCGGCCTAGCGGGAGGGAGGAACGAGCAGTACTTC

D gene: NA
J gene: TRBJ2-7
clone size: NA
V gene: TRBV7-2
CDR3 protein: CASSLEVWETSDEQYF
CDR3 DNA: TGTGCCAGCAGCTTAGAGGTCTGGGAGACCTCGGACGAGCAGTACTTC

D gene: NA
J gene: TRBJ2-3
clone size: NA
V gene: TRBV12-2
CDR3 protein: CASRLEGVDTQYF
CDR3 DNA: TGTGCAAGTCGCTTAGAGGGGGTTGATACGCAGTATTTT

D gene: NA
J gene: TRBJ2-1
clone size: NA
V gene: TRBV19
CDR3 protein: CASGTEQFF
CDR3 DNA: TGTGCCAGCGGGACTGAGCAGTTCTTC

D gene: TRBD2
J gene: TRBJ2-7
clone size: NA
V gene: TRBV5-1
CDR3 protein: CASSSGTREQYF
CDR3 DNA: TGCGCCAGCAGCTCCGGGACTAGGGAGCAGTACTTC

D gene: NA
J gene: TRBJ1-5
clone size: NA
V gene: TRBV5-8
CDR3 protein: CASSLAPLSNQPQHF
CDR3 DNA: TGTGCCAGCAGCTTGGCACCGCTTAGCAATCAGCCCCAGCATTTT

D gene: NA
J gene: TRBJ2-3
clone size: NA
V gene: TRBV19
CDR3 protein: CASSIGASTDTQYF
CDR3 DNA: TGTGCCAGTAGTATAGGGGCTAGCACAGATACGCAGTATTTT

D gene: NA
J gene: TRBJ1-1
clone size: NA
V gene: TRBV19
CDR3 protein: CASSIGGWTEAFF
CDR3 DNA: TGTGCCAGTAGTATAGGAGGGTGGACTGAAGCTTTCTTT

D gene: NA
J gene: TRBJ2-5
clone size: NA
V gene: TRBV28
CDR3 protein: CASSLSGIETQYF
CDR3 DNA: TGTGCCAGCAGTTTGTCCGGGATTGAGACCCAGTACTTC

D gene: TRBD2
J gene: TRBJ2-7
clone size: NA
V gene: TRBV7-6
CDR3 protein: CASSLGTSGNYEQYF
CDR3 DNA: TGTGCCAGCAGCCTAGGGACTAGCGGGAACTACGAGCAGTACTTC

D gene: NA
J gene: TRBJ2-5
clone size: few
V gene: TRBV13
CDR3 protein: CASSLSRGGGETQYF
CDR3 DNA: TGTGCCAGCAGCCTGAGTCGCGGAGGTGGGGAGACCCAGTACTTC

D gene: NA
J gene: TRBJ2-7
clone size: NA
V gene: TRBV10-2
CDR3 protein: CASSEGITYEQYF
CDR3 DNA: TGCGCCAGCAGTGAGGGGATCACCTACGAGCAGTACTTC

D gene: TRBD1
J gene: TRBJ2-4
clone size: NA
V gene: TRBV19
CDR3 protein: CASSQQGWEYGIQYF
CDR3 DNA: TGTGCCAGTAGCCAACAGGGGTGGGAATACGGCATTCAGTACTTC

D gene: TRBD2
J gene: TRBJ2-7
clone size: NA
V gene: TRBV27
CDR3 protein: CASSLSGLAFSYEQYF
CDR3 DNA: TGTGCCAGCAGTTTATCTGGACTAGCGTTCTCCTACGAGCAGTACTTC

D gene: NA
J gene: TRBJ2-7
clone size: NA
V gene: TRBV4-2
CDR3 protein: CASSQDSVQGTYEQYF
CDR3 DNA: TGTGCCAGCAGCCAAGATAGCGTACAGGGCACATACGAGCAGTACTTC

D gene: NA
J gene: TRBJ2-7
clone size: few
V gene: TRBV4-1
CDR3 protein: CASRETPHSYEQYF
CDR3 DNA: TGCGCCAGCAGGGAGACACCTCACTCCTACGAGCAGTACTTC

D gene: TRBD2
J gene: TRBJ2-2
clone size: few
V gene: TRBV9
CDR3 protein: CASSDRSGRVYTGELFF
CDR3 DNA: TGTGCCAGCAGCGACCGTAGCGGGAGGGTTTACACCGGGGAGCTGTTTTTT

D gene: TRBD1
J gene: TRBJ2-6
clone size: NA
V gene: TRBV9
CDR3 protein: CASSVPLKPRDSPLSGANVLTF
CDR3 DNA: TGTGCCAGCAGCGTACCCTTAAAACCCAGGGACAGCCCGCTCTCTGGGGCCAACGTCCTGACTTTC

D gene: TRBD2
J gene: TRBJ2-1
clone size: NA
V gene: TRBV19
CDR3 protein: CASSMAGGYNEQFF
CDR3 DNA: TGTGCCAGTAGTATGGCGGGAGGCTACAATGAGCAGTTCTTC

D gene: TRBD2
J gene: TRBJ2-7
clone size: NA
V gene: TRBV13
CDR3 protein: CASSSGLAGASYEQYF
CDR3 DNA: TGTGCCAGCAGCTCCGGACTAGCGGGGGCCTCCTACGAGCAGTACTTC

D gene: TRBD1
J gene: TRBJ2-5
clone size: NA
V gene: TRBV9
CDR3 protein: CASSARDRGYEETQYF
CDR3 DNA: TGTGCCAGCAGCGCCCGGGACAGGGGGTATGAGGAGACCCAGTACTTC

D gene: TRBD1
J gene: TRBJ2-7
clone size: NA
V gene: TRBV27
CDR3 protein: CASSWGTGIEQYF
CDR3 DNA: TGTGCCAGCAGTTGGGGGACAGGGATCGAGCAGTACTTC

D gene: TRBD2
J gene: TRBJ2-7
clone size: NA
V gene: TRBV6-5
CDR3 protein: CASSAGTSGSGEQYF
CDR3 DNA: TGTGCCAGCAGTGCCGGGACTAGCGGGAGCGGCGAGCAGTACTTC

D gene: TRBD1
J gene: TRBJ1-4
clone size: NA
V gene: TRBV13
CDR3 protein: CASSSRQGHEKLFF
CDR3 DNA: TGTGCCAGCAGCTCTAGACAGGGTCATGAAAAACTGTTTTTT

D gene: TRBD2
J gene: TRBJ2-2
clone size: NA
V gene: TRBV9
CDR3 protein: CASSVGQREIRVGELFF
CDR3 DNA: TGTGCCAGCAGCGTAGGTCAGCGGGAGATTAGGGTCGGGGAGCTGTTTTTT

D gene: TRBD2
J gene: TRBJ2-3
clone size: NA
V gene: TRBV4-2
CDR3 protein: CASSPQSSSGASTDTQYF
CDR3 DNA: TGTGCCAGCAGTCCCCAGAGCTCTAGCGGGGCTAGCACAGATACGCAGTATTTT

D gene: NA
J gene: TRBJ2-1
clone size: NA
V gene: TRBV21-1
CDR3 protein: CASSKEQREEVTYNEQFF
CDR3 DNA: TGTGCCAGCAGCAAAGAACAGCGGGAGGAAGTTACCTACAATGAGCAGTTCTTC